This T cell receptor (beta chain) was captured by sequencing in a study of blood T cell repertoires in COVID-19. For the study at large: Italy, Spain and the United States were the sources of the convalescent and acute COVID-19 samples. T cells, B-cell-depleted T cells, or PBMCs supplied cDNA or gDNA.

CDR3 length: 14 amino acids. The germline V gene encodes CDR1 MDHEN and CDR2 SYDVKM. Germline trimming cut 10 bases from V and 5 bases from J; bases unmatched to any gene: 9. As handled by the study authors: Scientists estimated how many nucleated cells there were by amplifying reference gene primers. Profiled with immunoSEQ multiplex PCR; TCRdb holds only in-frame clones, not every one. V, J and clone size are those of that table, while D and trimming were read from the DNA. The sample lists 110,000 or so clones, approximately 85% seen once, with approximately 5.1% in the top ten. Seattle cases were enrolled at active infection and followed longitudinally.

This receptor was obtained from a woman aged 55-70 years with COVID-19, enrolled during active disease. Specimen: peripheral blood. The chain has TRBV28 and TRBJ2-5; 11 bases align to TRBD2. The CDR3 here is CATKVAGGRETQYF. CDR3 coding DNA: TGTGCCACCAAAGTAGCGGGGGGGCGGGAGACCCAGTACTTC.